This T cell receptor (beta chain) was sequenced for a study of Ad26.COV2.S vaccination and SARS-CoV-2 variants. Across the whole study: Intramuscular Ad26.COV2.S at 5x10^10 or 1x10^11 viral particles.

Clones were read by immunoSEQ multiplex PCR, and TCRdb kept only the in-frame ones, dropping some. Of 300,000 to 400,000 clones detected, about 82% appear once; the ten largest clones hold approximately 1.9%. Noted treatment: roughly 18 received Ad26.COV2.S at low or high dose, single or two shots; about 5 received placebo; per-sample allocation not given. Sampling happened 63 days after the first vaccine or placebo injection. The sequence was obtained from a person between 18 and 59 years old who received the Ad26.COV2.S COVID-19 vaccine or a placebo. Specimen: peripheral blood, collected in a trial of Ad26.COV2.S vaccine versus placebo.

The CDR3 is CASSNTDRGVNLEDYGYTF. CDR3 nucleotide sequence: TGTGCCAGCAGCAACACAGACAGGGGGGTCAACCTCGAGGACTATGGCTACACCTTC. The chain uses TRBV6-9 and TRBJ1-2; TRBD1 agrees at 9 bases. The CDR3 is 19 residues long. V trimming: 6 bases; J trimming: 3 bases; junction bases outside the gene matches: 20. Germline V gene sequence: CDR1 MNHGY, CDR2 SVAAGI.